This T cell receptor beta chain emerged from a study of control samples from healthy donors and cancer patients (dated by TCRdb to about 2020). With regard to this clone: What this receptor recognizes is not known. No base quality values were provided; no much bigger clone lies one nucleotide off.

Receptor libraries were prepared by the immunoSEQ multiplex PCR assay. The clones in this table, taken by TCRdb from immuneACCESS, are in-frame only. Not every clone is retained; where verified, under half of the shortfall comes from an unresolved V gene, and the cause of the rest is unknown. The sample table contains some 77,000 clones; only one count was recorded for roughly nine tenths of them. The top ten clones comprise roughly 7.6% of the sample. The sequence was collected from a woman aged 55-70 years in good health. The sequenced sample consisted of blood.

CDR3 loop: CASSYSGPNGYTF. The DNA reads as follows: TGTGCCAGCAGTTACTCGGGACCCAATGGCTACACCTTC. The rearrangement combines TRBV6-5 with TRBJ1-2, with a tentative D gene TRBD1 over 5 matching bases. V is reduced by 0 bases and J by 6 bases, leaving a spacing of 8 bases between them. The CDR3 spans 13 residues, from the cysteine through the phenylalanine. Only the CDR3 DNA is retained, 39 bases long and in frame from the first base. CDR1 and CDR2 are read off the germline V gene as MNHEY and SVGAGI.